This T cell receptor beta chain comes out of a study of shared clonotypes between healthy human individuals. For the study at large: Ranging from 18 to 49 in age, donors were a couple of women and a few men. Per donor, three plates held CD4 naive cells, three held CD4 memory, two held CD8 naive and one held CD8 memory. Notes on the study in general: Naive subsets generally exceeded memory subsets in estimated richness.

Remarks on this clone: Its specificity is unknown.

Over several immunoSEQ plates, each subset's genomic DNA was distributed in even portions. Assay: immunoSEQ multiplex PCR; the TCRdb copy retains only in-frame clones and omits some. Here the sample spans 1.6 million or so clones, roughly 96% being singletons. V was pared by 4 bases and J by 1 base, with 11 bases between. Germline V gene lookup returns CDR1 SGHRS and CDR2 YFSETQ. The CDR3 contains 15 residues. The chain couples TRBV5-1 to TRBJ2-2; D is perhaps TRBD1 or TRBD2 (5 bases each). Sequencing input: naive CD4+ T cells sorted from blood. Subset reported: CD45RA+ positively selected. The receptor's source is a man aged 25-40 years in good health. CDR3 amino acids: CASSEGRMNTGELFF. DNA of the CDR3: TGCGCCAGCAGCGAGGGACGAATGAACACCGGGGAGCTGTTTTTT.